This is a list of T cell receptor beta chains from one sample in a study of blood T cell repertoires in COVID-19. Clones were sequenced by immunoSEQ multiplex PCR, and TCRdb holds only the in-frame ones, with some missing. Of about 440,000 clones listed, 70% to 90% are singletons. Sequencing was done on a sample of PBMCs or T cells enriched from blood (not recorded which). These receptors all come from a woman under 30 with acute COVID-19. CDR3s include the opening cysteine and the closing phenylalanine or tryptophan. The D gene is left open where the match is weak. The size of a clone is reported for some rows only, either as once, few or many, or as a class for expanded clones.

D,size,V,J,length,DNA,CDR3
-,few,TRBV5-4,TRBJ1-2,16,TGTGCCAGCAGCTTGTTGCAGGCAGGGGTTCCCTTGGGCTACACCTTC,CASSLLQAGVPLGYTF
-,few,TRBV10-1,TRBJ2-7,11,TGCGCCAGCTCCAACGGTTACGAGCAGTACTTC,CASSNGYEQYF
-,-,TRBV28,TRBJ1-5,13,TGTGCCAGCAACTCCGCCAGGGCCAGGCCCCAGCATTTT,CASNSARARPQHF
-,-,TRBV14,TRBJ1-3,14,TGTGCCAGCAGCCCACCACCGATCGGAGACACCATATATTTT,CASSPPPIGDTIYF
TRBD2,few,TRBV27,TRBJ2-3,14,TGTGCCAGCAGGTGGCGGGGGGGATCGGATACGCAGTATTTT,CASRWRGGSDTQYF
-,-,TRBV7-2,TRBJ1-2,14,TGTGCCAGCAGCTTAGATACAAATAACTATGGCTACACCTTC,CASSLDTNNYGYTF
TRBD2,-,TRBV28,TRBJ2-1,15,TGTGCCAGCAGTTCAGAGCGGGAGATAGACAATGAGCAGTTCTTC,CASSSEREIDNEQFF
TRBD1,once,TRBV5-1,TRBJ1-4,14,TGCGCCACCAAAACCGGGACAGGGTCTGAAAAACTGTTTTTT,CATKTGTGSEKLFF
-,many,TRBV19,TRBJ1-1,15,TGTGCCAGTAGTATGTCCCACCAGGGAGGAACTGAAGCTTTCTTT,CASSMSHQGGTEAFF
-,-,TRBV2,TRBJ2-1,13,TGTGCCAGCTCCCCAGGGACCTACAATGAGCAGTTCTTC,CASSPGTYNEQFF
-,once,TRBV4-2,TRBJ2-3,17,TGTGCCAGCAGCCAGGTCACCAAAACGGTTAGCACAGATACGCAGTATTTT,CASSQVTKTVSTDTQYF
TRBD1,-,TRBV5-1,TRBJ1-5,15,TGCGCCAGCAGCTGGACAGGGAGAGACAATCAGCCCCAGCATTTT,CASSWTGRDNQPQHF
TRBD2,-,TRBV5-4,TRBJ2-1,17,TGTGCCAGCAGCTTGAAGGGTCGGACTAGTCTGTCCGATGAGCAGTTCTTC,CASSLKGRTSLSDEQFF
-,once,TRBV7-9,TRBJ2-1,15,TGTGCCAGCAGCCCCGAACAGGGCTCCTACAATGAGCAGTTCTTC,CASSPEQGSYNEQFF
TRBD2,few,TRBV30,TRBJ2-3,15,TGTGCCTGGACTAGCGGGAGTGGAAGGACAGATACGCAGTATTTT,CAWTSGSGRTDTQYF
-,-,TRBV11-2,TRBJ2-1,15,TGTGCCAGCAGCTTCTTCCGCGGTTCCTACAATGAGCAGTTCTTC,CASSFFRGSYNEQFF
TRBD2,-,TRBV28,TRBJ2-6,16,TGTGCCAGCAGTTTAGGGCGGGGGGAGAGGGCCAACGTCCTGACTTTC,CASSLGRGERANVLTF
TRBD1,-,TRBV5-3,TRBJ1-4,14,TGTGCCAGAAGCTTGGGGACAGGAGATGAAAAACTGTTTTTT,CARSLGTGDEKLFF
-,-,TRBV6-4,TRBJ2-3,14,TGTGCTCTGTCAGGCGGGGCGAGCACAGATACGCAGTATTTT,CALSGGASTDTQYF
TRBD2,-,TRBV11-2,TRBJ2-3,15,TGTGCCAGCAGCTCGCTAGCGGGGTTCACAGATACGCAGTATTTT,CASSSLAGFTDTQYF
-,-,TRBV12-3/TRBV12-4,TRBJ1-6,13,TGTGCCAGCAGCCGGGAGCCTAATTCACCCCTCCACTTT,CASSREPNSPLHF
TRBD1,-,TRBV27,TRBJ2-7,14,TGTGCCAGCAGTTCAGAGACAGGGTCCTACGAGCAGTACTTC,CASSSETGSYEQYF
-,-,TRBV7-2,TRBJ1-4,17,TGTGCCAGCAGCTTAGGGCCCGGGGGAAGGACTAATGAAAAACTGTTTTTT,CASSLGPGGRTNEKLFF
TRBD1,-,TRBV10-3,TRBJ2-2,14,TGTGCCATCAGCGGGACAGCCTCAACCGGGGAGCTGTTTTTT,CAISGTASTGELFF
-,-,TRBV29-1,TRBJ1-1,14,TGCAGCGTTGCGGGGGTATATGGGAACACTGAAGCTTTCTTT,CSVAGVYGNTEAFF
TRBD1,-,TRBV4-2,TRBJ2-7,14,TGTGCCAGCAGCCAAGCCGGGACAGGGTACGAGCAGTACTTC,CASSQAGTGYEQYF
-,-,TRBV7-2,TRBJ2-7,14,TGTGCCAGCAGCTTCGATCGGGGTTCCTACGAGCAGTACTTC,CASSFDRGSYEQYF
TRBD1,-,TRBV24-1,TRBJ2-2,16,TGTGCCACCAGTGATTCAGGACAGGGCTACACCGGGGAGCTGTTTTTT,CATSDSGQGYTGELFF
TRBD1,once,TRBV9,TRBJ1-2,15,TGTGCCAGCAGCGTAGTAGGGACAGGGGGTCCTGGCTACACCTTC,CASSVVGTGGPGYTF
TRBD1,-,TRBV7-8,TRBJ1-2,17,TGTGCCAGCTTTAGGTGGGGACAGGAAAAGCCTAACTATGGCTACACCTTC,CASFRWGQEKPNYGYTF
-,once,TRBV27,TRBJ2-5,13,TGTGCCAGCAGTTCCAGGGTACAAGAGACCCAGTACTTC,CASSSRVQETQYF
-,-,TRBV3-1/TRBV3-2,TRBJ2-1,13,TGTGCCAGCAGTCAAAGATCATCGGATGAGCAGTTCTTC,CASSQRSSDEQFF
-,once,TRBV10-3,TRBJ1-1,17,TGTGCCATCAGTGAGAGTAAAGGACTCTCCATGAACACTGAAGCTTTCTTT,CAISESKGLSMNTEAFF
-,-,TRBV3-1/TRBV3-2,TRBJ1-2,12,TGTGCCAGCAGCCTTCGGGAGGGCGGCTACACCTTC,CASSLREGGYTF
TRBD1,once,TRBV27,TRBJ2-7,15,TGTGCCAGCAGTTCTACCTTGACAGGGGGTGACGAGCAGTACTTC,CASSSTLTGGDEQYF
-,-,TRBV9,TRBJ2-7,14,TGTGCCAGCAGCGTAGATCAGGGATCCTACGAGCAGTACTTC,CASSVDQGSYEQYF
-,-,TRBV19,TRBJ1-1,14,TGTGCCAGTAGTATAGGAGTTCCGAACACTGAAGCTTTCTTT,CASSIGVPNTEAFF
-,-,TRBV7-2,TRBJ2-7,14,TGTGCCAGCAGCTCCTCAGACAGCCCCTACGAGCAGTACTTC,CASSSSDSPYEQYF
TRBD2,-,TRBV11-3,TRBJ2-7,15,TGTGCCAGCAGCTTATCGAGCGGGACTTCCTACGAGCAGTACTTC,CASSLSSGTSYEQYF
-,-,TRBV20-1,TRBJ1-5,14,TGCAGTGCTAGTCGGAGGGGACTAAATCAGCCCCAGCATTTT,CSASRRGLNQPQHF
-,-,TRBV29-1,TRBJ2-1,15,TGCAGCGTTGAAGGGACTCCCCTCTCCTACAATGAGCAGTTCTTC,CSVEGTPLSYNEQFF
TRBD2,-,TRBV7-9,TRBJ2-1,15,TGTGCCAGCAGCTTAGGGCTAGCGGGAGCGGGTGAGCAGTTCTTC,CASSLGLAGAGEQFF
-,-,TRBV5-4,TRBJ2-2,16,TGTGCCAGCAGCTTGCCTTCGCCTACGAACACCGGGGAGCTGTTTTTT,CASSLPSPTNTGELFF
-,-,TRBV4-3,TRBJ2-3,14,TGCGCCAGCAGCCAAGAGGGTCGGGCAGATACGCAGTATTTT,CASSQEGRADTQYF
TRBD1,-,TRBV30,TRBJ1-4,14,TGTGCCTGGAGTACAGACAGGGGGCTTGAAAAACTGTTTTTT,CAWSTDRGLEKLFF
-,-,TRBV9,TRBJ2-2,13,TGTGCCAGCAGCGTAGGAGCTAGCGGGGAGCTGTTTTTT,CASSVGASGELFF
TRBD1,-,TRBV7-9,TRBJ1-4,14,TGTGCCAGCAGCGAGGGGGCTTATAATGAAAAACTGTTTTTT,CASSEGAYNEKLFF
TRBD1,-,TRBV15,TRBJ1-5,17,TGTGCCACCAGCAGACCTAGACAGGGTACGAGTAATCAGCCCCAGCATTTT,CATSRPRQGTSNQPQHF
TRBD2,-,TRBV5-6,TRBJ2-1,15,TGTGCCAGCAGCAACCCCGGGACTACCTACAATGAGCAGTTCTTC,CASSNPGTTYNEQFF
-,-,TRBV6-5,TRBJ1-5,15,TGTGCCAGCAGATCACAGGGTGATCGCAATCAGCCCCAGCATTTT,CASRSQGDRNQPQHF
-,-,TRBV7-8,TRBJ1-5,15,TGTGCCAGCAGCTTAAGTGGGGGGGGTGTTCAGCCCCAGCATTTT,CASSLSGGGVQPQHF
-,once,TRBV9,TRBJ1-5,15,TGTGCCAGCAGCGTAGATGGGCAGAGCAATCAGCCCCAGCATTTT,CASSVDGQSNQPQHF
TRBD2,-,TRBV28,TRBJ2-7,16,TGTGCCAGCAGTTCAACTAGCGGGGGGAGCGCCTACGAGCAGTACTTC,CASSSTSGGSAYEQYF
-,-,TRBV9,TRBJ1-4,15,TGTGCCAGCAGCGTAGGCGGGTTAACTAATGAAAAACTGTTTTTT,CASSVGGLTNEKLFF
-,-,TRBV2,TRBJ2-7,14,TGTGCCAGCAGTGAAGGAGGCATCACCTACGAGCAGTACTTC,CASSEGGITYEQYF
-,-,TRBV12-5,TRBJ2-2,18,TGTGCTAGTGGTTTGCGTGTTTTGCAGGCCGCGAACACCGGGGAGCTGTTTTTT,CASGLRVLQAANTGELFF